The entry that follows covers one T cell receptor beta chain sequence. The clone's antigen remains unknown. One base away there is no much larger clone; base qualities are not given. From cysteine to phenylalanine, the CDR3 is 15 amino acids long. Left in the record is the CDR3 DNA by itself, 45 bases read in frame from the first base. Taken from the germline V gene, the CDR1 and CDR2 loops are SGHRS and YFSETQ. V trim: 4 bases; J trim: 4 bases; unmatched bases: 5. RNA was extracted with the RNeasy kit and about 0.45 to 1 ug was reverse transcribed using random hexamers. The immunoSEQ multiplex PCR assay, which covers 54 Vbeta and 13 Jbeta segments, was used to amplify TCR beta CDR3 regions. Bias from PCR amplification was corrected by using a synthetic template baseline for primer optimization and for computational correction. The original pipeline was this. Only productive sequences were kept, with reads annotated to V, D and J genes according to IMGT and analyzed in immunoSEQ Analyzer. Clonality was computed as one minus Shannon entropy normalized by log2 of the number of productive unique sequences. Public and private clones were assessed among the 100 most prevalent clones of each patient and control. Susac-specific clones were defined as absent from healthy and MS cohorts, 1052 published viral clones and other ImmuneACCESS disease sequences. Through fastp at Q25 and MiXCR, TCRdb rebuilt clones from the public reads, retaining in-frame beta chains. Entries are consolidated by CDR3 protein sequence, retaining the most common genes and DNA. TCRdb assigned the V and J calls; the authors' analysis was not used. The sample includes 150,000 to 200,000 distinct CDR3 sequences, with roughly 93% observed a single time. The ten largest account for approximately 0.14% of the sample.

The sample originates from a study of CD8 T cells in Susac syndrome (dated by TCRdb to the late 2010s). About the investigation overall: The study used repertoire sequencing to test whether antigen drove CD8+ T cell activation and differentiation in Susac syndrome.

The paper's findings and limits, for the study overall: The study acknowledged that relatively few individuals were included in the TCR sequencing and HLA analysis.

Peripheral blood CD8+ and CD4+ T cells from healthy donors, Susac syndrome patients and multiple sclerosis patients were profiled using high-throughput TCR beta sequencing. Healthy donors were included as age- and sex-matched controls. CD8+ TEMRA cells were enriched by FACS, while bulk CD8+ and CD4+ T cells were purified by magnetic negative isolation. Blood was collected in EDTA tubes and processed within 24 hours, with PBMCs isolated through density gradient centrifugation. PBMCs intended for TCR sequencing were frozen in liquid nitrogen and were later thawed in a 37 degrees C water bath. A purity of at least 90% was achieved for sorted or isolated CD4+, CD8+ and CD8+ TEMRA cells.

This chain is built from TRBV5-1 and TRBJ2-3; 11 bases in the junction line up with TRBD1. Sequenced: CD4+ T cells from PBMCs. The origin of this receptor is a human donor in good health. The CDR3 in this case is CASSHRDRGSDTQYF. In nucleotide form, the sequence is TGCGCCAGCAGCCACCGGGACAGGGGGTCAGATACGCAGTATTTT.